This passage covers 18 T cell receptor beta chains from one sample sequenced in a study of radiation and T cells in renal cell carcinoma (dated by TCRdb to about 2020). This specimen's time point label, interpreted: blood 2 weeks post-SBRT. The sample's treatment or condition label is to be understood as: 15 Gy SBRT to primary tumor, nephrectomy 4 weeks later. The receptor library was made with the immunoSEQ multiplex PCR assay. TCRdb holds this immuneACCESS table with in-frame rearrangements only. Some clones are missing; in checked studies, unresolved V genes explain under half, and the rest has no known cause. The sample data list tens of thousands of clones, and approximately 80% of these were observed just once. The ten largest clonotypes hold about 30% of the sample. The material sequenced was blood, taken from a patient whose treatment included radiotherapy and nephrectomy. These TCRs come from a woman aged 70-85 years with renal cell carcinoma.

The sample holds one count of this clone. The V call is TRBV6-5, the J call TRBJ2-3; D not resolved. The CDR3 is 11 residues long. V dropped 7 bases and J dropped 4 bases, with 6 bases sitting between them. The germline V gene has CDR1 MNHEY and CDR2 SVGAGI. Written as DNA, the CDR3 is TGTGCCAGCACCCTCTCAGATACGCAGTATTTT. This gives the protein CASTLSDTQYF.

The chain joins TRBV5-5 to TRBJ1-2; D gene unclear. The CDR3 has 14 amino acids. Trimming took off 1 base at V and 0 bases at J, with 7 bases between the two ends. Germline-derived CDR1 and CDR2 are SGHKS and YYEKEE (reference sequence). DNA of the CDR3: TGTGCCAGCAGCTTGTTGTTCGCTAACTATGGCTACACCTTC. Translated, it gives CASSLLFANYGYTF.

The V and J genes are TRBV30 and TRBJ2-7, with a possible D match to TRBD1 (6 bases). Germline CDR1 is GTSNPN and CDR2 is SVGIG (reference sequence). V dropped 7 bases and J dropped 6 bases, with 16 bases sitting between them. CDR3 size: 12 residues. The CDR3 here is CALTGYAGEQYF. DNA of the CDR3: TGTGCCTTGACAGGCTATGCGGGCGAGCAGTACTTC. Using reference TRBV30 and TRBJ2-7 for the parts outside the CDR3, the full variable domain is SQTIHQWPATLVQPVGSPLSLECTVEGTSNPNLYWYRQAAGRGLQLLFYSVGIGQISSEVPQNLSASRPQDRQFILSSKKLLLSDSGFYLCALTGYAGEQYFGPGTRLTVT.

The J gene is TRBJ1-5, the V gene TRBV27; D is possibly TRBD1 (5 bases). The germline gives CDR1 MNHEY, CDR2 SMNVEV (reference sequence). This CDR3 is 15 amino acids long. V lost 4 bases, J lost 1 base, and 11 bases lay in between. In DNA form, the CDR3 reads TGTGCCAGCAGTTGGCAGGGAGACAGCAATCAGCCCCAGCATTTT. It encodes CASSWQGDSNQPQHF.

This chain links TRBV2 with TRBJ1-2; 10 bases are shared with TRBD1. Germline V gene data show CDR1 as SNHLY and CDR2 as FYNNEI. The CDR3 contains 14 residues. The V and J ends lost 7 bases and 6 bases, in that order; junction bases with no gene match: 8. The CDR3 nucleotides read TGTGCCAGCACTCGGACAGGGGGAGTGAATGGCTACACCTTC. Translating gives CASTRTGGVNGYTF.

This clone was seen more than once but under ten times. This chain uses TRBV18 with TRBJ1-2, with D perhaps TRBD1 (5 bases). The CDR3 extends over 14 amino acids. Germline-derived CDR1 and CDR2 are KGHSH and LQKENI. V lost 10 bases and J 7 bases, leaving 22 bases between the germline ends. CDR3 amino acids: CATSGTGTLTGYTF. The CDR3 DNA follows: TGTGCCACCTCCGGTACCGGGACTCTGACTGGCTACACCTTC.

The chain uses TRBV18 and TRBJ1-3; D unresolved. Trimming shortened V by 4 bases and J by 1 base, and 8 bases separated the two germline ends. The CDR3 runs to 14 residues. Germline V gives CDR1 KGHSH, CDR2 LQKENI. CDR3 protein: CASSRAQSGNTIYF. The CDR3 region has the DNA TGTGCCAGCTCACGGGCTCAATCTGGAAACACCATATATTTT.

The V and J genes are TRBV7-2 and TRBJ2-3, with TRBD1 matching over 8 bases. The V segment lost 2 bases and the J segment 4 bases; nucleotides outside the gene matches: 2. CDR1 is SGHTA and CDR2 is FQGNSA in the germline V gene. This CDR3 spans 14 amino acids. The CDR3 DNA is TGTGCCAGCAGCTTATCAGGGGGCGCAGATACGCAGTATTTT. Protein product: CASSLSGGADTQYF.

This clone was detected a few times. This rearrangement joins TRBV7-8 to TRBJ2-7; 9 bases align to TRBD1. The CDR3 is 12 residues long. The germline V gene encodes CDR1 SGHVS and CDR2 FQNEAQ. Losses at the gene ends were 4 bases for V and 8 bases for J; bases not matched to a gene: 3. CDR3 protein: CASSSTGGQQYF. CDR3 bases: TGTGCCAGCAGCTCAACAGGGGGCCAGCAGTACTTC.

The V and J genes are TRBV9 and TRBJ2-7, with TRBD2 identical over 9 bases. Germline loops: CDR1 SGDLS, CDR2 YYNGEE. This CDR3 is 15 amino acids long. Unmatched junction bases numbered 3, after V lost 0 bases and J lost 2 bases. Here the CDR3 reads CASSVELAGPYEQYF. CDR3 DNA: TGTGCCAGCAGCGTAGAACTAGCGGGTCCCTACGAGCAGTACTTC.

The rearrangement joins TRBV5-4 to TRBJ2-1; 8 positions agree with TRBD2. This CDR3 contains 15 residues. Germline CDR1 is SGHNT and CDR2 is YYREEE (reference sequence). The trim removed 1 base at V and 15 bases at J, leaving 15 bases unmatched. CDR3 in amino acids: CASSLRGSREGHPFF. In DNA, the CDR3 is TGTGCCAGCAGCTTGAGGGGTTCCCGGGAGGGCCATCCGTTCTTC. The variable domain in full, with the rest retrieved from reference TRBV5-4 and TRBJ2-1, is ETGVTQSPTHLIKTRGQQVTLRCSSQSGHNTVSWYQQALGQGPQFIFQYYREEENGRGNFPPRFSGLQFPNYSSELNVNALELDDSALYLCASSLRGSREGHPFFGPGTRLTVL.

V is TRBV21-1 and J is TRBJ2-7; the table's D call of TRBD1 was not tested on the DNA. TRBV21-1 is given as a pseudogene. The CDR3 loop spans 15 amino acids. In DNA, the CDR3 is TGTGCCAGCAGCAAAGCGAGGGACATGACCTACGAGCAGTACTTC. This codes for CASSKARDMTYEQYF.

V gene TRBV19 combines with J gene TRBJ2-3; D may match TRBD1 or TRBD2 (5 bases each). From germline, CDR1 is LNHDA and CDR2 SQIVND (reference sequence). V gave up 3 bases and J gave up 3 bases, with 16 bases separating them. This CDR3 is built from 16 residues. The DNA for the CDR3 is TGTGCCAGTAGTATGGACGGGGCAGGGATTACAGATACGCAGTATTTT. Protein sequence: CASSMDGAGITDTQYF.

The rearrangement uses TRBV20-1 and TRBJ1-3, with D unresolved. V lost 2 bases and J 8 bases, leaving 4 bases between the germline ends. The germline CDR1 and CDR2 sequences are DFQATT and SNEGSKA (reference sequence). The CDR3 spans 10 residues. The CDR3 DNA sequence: TGCAGTGCTAGAAGGGACACCATATATTTT. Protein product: CSARRDTIYF.

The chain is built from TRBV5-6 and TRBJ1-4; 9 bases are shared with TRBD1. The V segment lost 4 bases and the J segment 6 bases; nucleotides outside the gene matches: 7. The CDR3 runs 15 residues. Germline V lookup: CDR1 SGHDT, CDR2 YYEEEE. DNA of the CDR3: TGTGCCAGCAGCATACAGGGGGCGTGGGATGAAAAACTGTTTTTT. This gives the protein CASSIQGAWDEKLFF.

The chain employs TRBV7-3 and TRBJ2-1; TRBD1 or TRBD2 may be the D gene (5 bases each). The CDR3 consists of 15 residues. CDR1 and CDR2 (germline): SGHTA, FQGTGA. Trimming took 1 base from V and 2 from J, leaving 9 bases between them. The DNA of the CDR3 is TGTGCCAGCAGCTTAAGTGGGGGAGCCTACAATGAGCAGTTCTTC. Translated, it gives CASSLSGGAYNEQFF.

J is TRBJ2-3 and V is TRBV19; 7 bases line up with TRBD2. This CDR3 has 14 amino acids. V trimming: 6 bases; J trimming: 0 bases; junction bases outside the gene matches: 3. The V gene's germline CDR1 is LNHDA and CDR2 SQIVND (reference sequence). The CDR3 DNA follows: TGTGCCAGTAGAAAGCGGGAAAGCACAGATACGCAGTATTTT. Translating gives CASRKRESTDTQYF.

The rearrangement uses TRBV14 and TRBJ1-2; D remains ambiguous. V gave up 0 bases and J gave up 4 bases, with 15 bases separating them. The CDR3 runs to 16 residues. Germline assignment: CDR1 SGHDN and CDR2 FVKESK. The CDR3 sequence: CASSQDQQSLRYGYTF. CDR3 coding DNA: TGTGCCAGCAGCCAAGATCAACAGTCACTACGCTATGGCTACACCTTC.